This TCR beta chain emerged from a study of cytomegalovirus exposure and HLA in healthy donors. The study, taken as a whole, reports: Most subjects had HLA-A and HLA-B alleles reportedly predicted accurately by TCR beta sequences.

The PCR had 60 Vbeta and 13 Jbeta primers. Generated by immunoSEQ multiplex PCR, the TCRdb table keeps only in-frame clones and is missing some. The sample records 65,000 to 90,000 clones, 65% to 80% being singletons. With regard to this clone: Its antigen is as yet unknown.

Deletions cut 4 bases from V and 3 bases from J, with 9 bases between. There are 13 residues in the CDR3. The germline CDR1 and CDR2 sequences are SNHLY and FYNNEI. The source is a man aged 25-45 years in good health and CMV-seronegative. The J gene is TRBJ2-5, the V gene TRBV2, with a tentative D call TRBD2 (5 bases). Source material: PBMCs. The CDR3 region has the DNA TGTGCCAGCAGTGGGCGGCGGGAAGAGACCCAGTACTTC. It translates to CASSGRREETQYF.